A selection of T cell receptor beta chains follows, all from one sample in a study of shared clonotypes between healthy human individuals. The assay was immunoSEQ multiplex PCR, and TCRdb's table has in-frame clones only and misses some. This table holds about 2.4 million clones, 80% to 95% found once. Sequencing input: naive CD4+ T cells from PBMCs. The receptor set was obtained from a man younger than 35 in good health. Some clones in this sample may be carry-over from other donors' samples. CDR3s include the opening cysteine and the closing phenylalanine or tryptophan. The order of the fields is D gene, J gene, V gene, clone size, CDR3 DNA, CDR3 protein. The D gene is left open where the match is weak. For some rows the clone size is stated as once, few or many, or as a class when expanded; others skip it.

>TRBD1|TRBJ2-7|TRBV6-1|NA
TGTGCCAGCGGATGGGGCGGGACAGGGTTAGAGCAGTACTTC
CASGWGGTGLEQYF
>NA|TRBJ1-6|TRBV15|NA
TGTGCCACCAGCAGGGACTATAATTCACCCCTCCACTTT
CATSRDYNSPLHF
>TRBD2|TRBJ2-3|TRBV4-1|NA
TGCGCCAGCAGCCAGGTCCGCGGACTAGCCCTACCCGTAACGCCACAGGATACGCAGTATTTT
CASSQVRGLALPVTPQDTQYF
>TRBD2|TRBJ2-1|TRBV18|once
TGTGCCAGCTCACCACTAGCGGGAGCCCCCGGCAATGAGCAGTTCTTC
CASSPLAGAPGNEQFF
>TRBD1|TRBJ1-4|TRBV25-1|NA
TGTGCCAGCATTCCGAGGGGGCAAAATGAAAAACTGTTTTTT
CASIPRGQNEKLFF
>NA|TRBJ1-4|TRBV5-6|NA
TGTGCCAGCAGCCCGGATGCAACTAATGAAAAACTGTTTTTT
CASSPDATNEKLFF
>TRBD1|TRBJ2-1|TRBV7-8|NA
TGTGCCAGCAGCTTAAGGTCTGTAGGGGGACAGGGGTATAACAATGAGCAGTTCTTC
CASSLRSVGGQGYNNEQFF
>NA|TRBJ2-7|TRBV6-4|NA
TGTGCCAGCAGTCGGGAGTCGGAATCCTACGAGCAGTACTTC
CASSRESESYEQYF
>NA|TRBJ1-1|TRBV5-6|NA
TGTGCCAGCAGTCCAGACGGTACGAACACTGAAGCTTTCTTT
CASSPDGTNTEAFF
>NA|TRBJ1-1|TRBV9|NA
TGTGCCAGCAGCCCTAGGACAGTCACGAACACTGAAGCTTTCTTT
CASSPRTVTNTEAFF
>NA|TRBJ2-7|TRBV5-1|NA
TGCGCCAGCAGCCCCGGGACGTCTCGAGGGTCCTACGAGCAGTACTTC
CASSPGTSRGSYEQYF
>TRBD1|TRBJ2-7|TRBV11-2|NA
TGTGCCAGCAGCCCCCAGACAGGGGAAGTCGAGCAGTACTTC
CASSPQTGEVEQYF
>TRBD1|TRBJ2-7|TRBV5-1|once
TGCGCCACCTCCGGACAGGGCCCCTCCTACGAGCAGTACTTC
CATSGQGPSYEQYF
>NA|TRBJ2-5|TRBV30|NA
TGTGCCTGGACTCGGCTTCGGGGCCAGTACTTC
CAWTRLRGQYF
>TRBD1|TRBJ2-3|TRBV9|NA
TGTGCCAGCACCCGGGACAGGGCTGAAGATACGCAGTATTTT
CASTRDRAEDTQYF
>NA|TRBJ1-4|TRBV5-1|NA
TGCGCCAGCAGCTTACTTGCTAATGAAAAACTGTTTTTT
CASSLLANEKLFF
>TRBD1|TRBJ2-7|TRBV7-9|once
TGTGCCAGCAGGGAACAGGGGAACGCCTACGAGCAGTACTTC
CASREQGNAYEQYF
>TRBD1|TRBJ2-5|TRBV30|NA
TGTGCCTGGAGTCCCCCTGGGACAGGGGGGCGGCAAGAGACCCAGTACTTC
CAWSPPGTGGRQETQYF
>NA|TRBJ1-1|TRBV21-1|once
TGTGCCAGCAGCTGGGGAAGACTGAACACTGAAGCTTTCTTT
CASSWGRLNTEAFF
>NA|TRBJ2-7|TRBV25-1|NA
TGTGCCAGCCGAAAAGAAGTATCCGAGCAGTACTTC
CASRKEVSEQYF
>NA|TRBJ2-7|TRBV19|NA
TGTGCCAGTAGCATCGGGGGCCGGAACGAGCAGTACTTC
CASSIGGRNEQYF
>TRBD2|TRBJ2-1|TRBV4-2|NA
TGTGCCAGCAGCCATCCCGCGGTAGCGGGAGGCAATGAGCAGTTCTTC
CASSHPAVAGGNEQFF
>NA|TRBJ1-1|TRBV7-9|NA
TGTGCCAGCAGCTTATTGAACCATTTCGCTTTCTTT
CASSLLNHFAFF
>NA|TRBJ2-7|TRBV27|NA
TGTGCCAGCAGTCCAGGACGCGGCGAGCAGTACTTC
CASSPGRGEQYF
>TRBD2|TRBJ2-1|TRBV6-6|once
TGTGCCAGCAGTCCACGACTAGCGGGAGTCTATGAGCAGTTCTTC
CASSPRLAGVYEQFF
>TRBD2|TRBJ2-2|TRBV7-8|NA
TGTGCCAGCAGCTTAAGGGAAATAGCGGGAGGGGTTGGCACCGGGGAGCTGTTTTTT
CASSLREIAGGVGTGELFF
>NA|TRBJ1-5|TRBV7-9|NA
TGTGCCAGCACCCCCGCCGGTAGCAATCAGCCCCAGCATTTT
CASTPAGSNQPQHF
>NA|TRBJ1-2|TRBV5-6|NA
TGTGCCAGCAGCCAAGACACAGGTTTGACCTTC
CASSQDTGLTF
>NA|TRBJ1-1|TRBV10-2|NA
TGCGCCAGCAGTGTTGCGGGTCCAACCACCGAAGCTTTCTTT
CASSVAGPTTEAFF
>NA|TRBJ1-4|TRBV6-1|NA
TGTGCCAGCAGCCATGGACTGGCAAAACTGTTTTTT
CASSHGLAKLFF
>NA|TRBJ2-1|TRBV30|NA
TGTGCCTGGTCGGTTTTTCTGGGACGACCTTCCTACAATGAGCAGTTCTTC
CAWSVFLGRPSYNEQFF
>TRBD1|TRBJ2-3|TRBV5-1|NA
TGCGCCAGCAGCTTAGCTATCGGGACAGGGAGCACAGATACGCAGTATTTT
CASSLAIGTGSTDTQYF
>NA|TRBJ2-2|TRBV27|NA
TGTGCCAGCTCCGGGGGTCGGACCGGGGAGCTGTTTTTT
CASSGGRTGELFF
>NA|TRBJ2-7|TRBV7-2|NA
TGTGCCAGCAGCCCATATGTAGAGCAGTACTTC
CASSPYVEQYF
>NA|TRBJ2-5|TRBV6-1|NA
TGTGCCAGCAGTGCGCTACAGGCGGGTAGGGAGACCCAGTACTTC
CASSALQAGRETQYF
>TRBD1|TRBJ2-2|TRBV7-3|NA
TGTGCCAGCAGCTTTGACAGGGCTTCCAACACCGGGGAGCTGTTTTTT
CASSFDRASNTGELFF
>NA|TRBJ1-1|TRBV28|NA
TGTGCCAGCAGCCCAGGGCGGTATACTGAAGCTTTCTTT
CASSPGRYTEAFF
>NA|TRBJ2-3|TRBV10-1|NA
TGCGCCAGCAGTGAGCCTGGTGGCGCAGATACGCAGTATTTT
CASSEPGGADTQYF
>NA|TRBJ1-3|TRBV5-5|NA
TGTGCCAGCAGCTTGACAGGGACGACTGGAAACACCATATATTTT
CASSLTGTTGNTIYF
>NA|TRBJ2-1|TRBV7-3|once
TGTGCCAGCAGCTTATCCCACGACAATGAGCAGTTCTTC
CASSLSHDNEQFF
>NA|TRBJ2-1|TRBV11-2|NA
TGTGCCAGCAGCTTAGGGGGCGGGCAGTTCTTC
CASSLGGGQFF